Included here is one T cell receptor (beta chain) sequence, with context. Sequenced by immunoSEQ multiplex PCR; TCRdb stores in-frame clones only, minus some. The sample yields hundreds of thousands of clones, 85% seen once. Trimming removed 4 bases at V and 0 bases at J, with 12 bases between. The germline V gene has CDR1 MGHRA and CDR2 YSYEKL. The CDR3 spans 15 residues. The data originate from a study of blood T cell repertoires in COVID-19. Looking at the study overall: Sites in the United States, Italy and Spain provided acute and convalescent COVID-19 samples.

The receptor's source is a woman aged 18-29 years with acute or convalescent COVID-19. Sequenced: peripheral blood. The chain recombines TRBV4-1 with TRBJ1-1; the D gene is possibly TRBD1 (5 bases). The CDR3 bases are TGCGCCAGCAGCCCGGGGGAGTTAATGAACACTGAAGCTTTCTTT. This codes for CASSPGELMNTEAFF.